This entry lists 30 T cell receptor beta chains sequenced from one sample in a study of T cell changes during pregnancy in multiple sclerosis. Profiling relied on immunoSEQ multiplex PCR, and the TCRdb table lists in-frame clones only, not all of them. The sample shows around 40,000 clones, about nine tenths of them seen only once. Material: CD4+ T cells from peripheral blood mononuclear cells, obtained after pregnancy. All receptors come from a female donor in good health, enrolled as a control in a pregnancy study.

The CDR3 region is CASSRAPSLNEQFF. The CDR3 DNA sequence: TGCGCCAGCAGCCGAGCTCCTAGCCTAAATGAGCAGTTCTTC. The chain uses TRBV4-1 and TRBJ2-1; possible D gene TRBD2, 5 bases. Germline V lookup: CDR1 MGHRA, CDR2 YSYEKL. This CDR3 is built from 14 residues. V was shortened by 4 bases and J by 7 bases, with 14 bases between the two germline ends.

The CDR3 here is CATSARHEIPDTGELFF. In DNA form, the CDR3 reads TGTGCCACCAGCGCACGACACGAGATTCCTGACACCGGGGAGCTGTTTTTT. The rearrangement uses TRBV15 and TRBJ2-2, with unresolved D. V was clipped by 5 bases and J by 3 bases, with 19 bases between them. The germline gives CDR1 LNHNV, CDR2 YYDKDF (reference sequence). The CDR3 is 17 residues long. Full variable domain (remainder filled in from reference TRBV15 and TRBJ2-2): DAMVIQNPRYQVTQFGKPVTLSCSQTLNHNVMYWYQQKSSQAPKLLFHYYDKDFNNEADTPDNFQSRRPNTSFCFLDIRSPGLGDTAMYLCATSARHEIPDTGELFFGEGSRLTVL.

The chain carries TRBV7-3 and TRBJ2-5; 8 bases are a match to TRBD1. The CDR3 consists of 15 residues. CDR1 is SGHTA and CDR2 is FQGTGA in the germline V gene. The trim removed 4 bases at V and 1 base at J, leaving 5 bases unmatched. The CDR3 loop reads CASSSRTGTQETQYF. CDR3 DNA: TGTGCCAGCAGCTCCCGGACAGGGACCCAAGAGACCCAGTACTTC.

The chain carries TRBV7-8 and TRBJ2-7; 7 positions match TRBD1. The CDR3 has 15 amino acids. V lost 6 bases and J lost 2; bases outside the gene matches: 10. The germline gives CDR1 SGHVS, CDR2 FQNEAQ. CDR3 in amino acids: CASSFNTGTAYEQYF. In nucleotides, the CDR3 is TGTGCCAGCAGTTTTAATACCGGGACAGCCTACGAGCAGTACTTC.

Here the CDR3 reads CASSSYGRTSDPFF. In nucleotides, the CDR3 is TGTGCCAGCAGCAGTTACGGGCGGACTAGTGATCCTTTCTTT. V usage is TRBV11-2 and J usage is TRBJ1-1; D gene ambiguous. V was trimmed by 5 bases and J by 12 bases, leaving 22 bases between them. The CDR3 runs to 14 residues. Germline V gene sequence: CDR1 SGHAT, CDR2 FQNNGV.

This chain connects TRBV15 to TRBJ2-7; 13 bases map to TRBD2. CDR1 and CDR2 from the germline V gene are LNHNV and YYDKDF (reference sequence). The ends lost 1 base at V and 2 bases at J; junction bases unmatched: 8. The CDR3 has 18 residues. CDR3 in amino acids: CATSRAGTSGTRTYEQYF. The CDR3 DNA reads as TGTGCCACCAGCAGAGCTGGGACTAGCGGGACTCGAACCTACGAGCAGTACTTC.

CDR3 loop: CASSPAGGWDTEAFF. The CDR3 bases are TGTGCCAGCAGCCCCGCGGGGGGGTGGGACACTGAAGCTTTCTTT. The rearrangement uses TRBV7-9 and TRBJ1-1; D possibly corresponds to TRBD1 (5 bases). CDR1 is SEHNR, CDR2 FQNEAQ, per germline (reference sequence). The CDR3 sequence is 15 residues long. V lost 5 bases, J lost 3 bases, and 16 bases lay in between.

The gene calls are TRBV10-3 and TRBJ1-5; weak D call: TRBD1 (6 bases). Germline V gene data show CDR1 as ENHRY and CDR2 as SYGVKD. V dropped 1 base and J dropped 5 bases, with 6 bases sitting between them. There are 13 residues in the CDR3. The CDR3 region is CAISEYRDQPQHF. The DNA of the CDR3 is TGTGCCATCAGTGAGTACAGGGATCAGCCCCAGCATTTT.

The CDR3, as DNA: TGTGCCAGCTTAGCGGGAGGTACCTACGAGCAGTACTTC. Protein product: CASLAGGTYEQYF. The rearrangement uses TRBV6-6 and TRBJ2-7, with 10 bases fitting TRBD2. The CDR3 totals 13 residues. Trimming cost V 8 bases and J 2 bases; bases outside gene matches: 3. Germline CDR1 and CDR2: MNHNY and SVGAGI (reference sequence).

The V and J genes are TRBV7-9 and TRBJ2-2, with D perhaps TRBD2 (5 bases). Germline V CDR1 and CDR2: SEHNR, FQNEAQ (reference sequence). V was shortened by 6 bases and J by 3 bases, with 11 bases between the two germline ends. This CDR3 spans 14 amino acids. The CDR3 is CASRKEGDTGELFF. DNA for the CDR3: TGTGCCAGCAGGAAAGAGGGTGACACCGGGGAGCTGTTTTTT.

The gene calls are TRBV10-2 and TRBJ1-5, with 8 bases aligning to TRBD1. J was trimmed by 7 bases and V by 3 bases; bases with no gene match: 11. Germline assignment: CDR1 WSHSY and CDR2 SAAADI. The CDR3 length is 16 residues. Here the CDR3 reads CASSDEAGGKGQPQHF. The CDR3 coding sequence is TGCGCCAGCAGTGATGAGGCAGGGGGCAAGGGCCAGCCCCAGCATTTT.

The chain is built from TRBV6-5 and TRBJ2-7; D not certain. The V end lost 2 bases, the J end lost 2 bases, and 10 bases lay between the germline ends. Germline V gene sequence: CDR1 MNHEY, CDR2 SVGAGI. The CDR3 length is 14 residues. DNA of the CDR3: TGTGCCAGCAGTTACCATGCCCAGACCTACGAGCAGTACTTC. It encodes CASSYHAQTYEQYF.

V gene TRBV15 combines with J gene TRBJ2-1; TRBD2 might be the D (6 bases). The CDR3 spans 18 residues. Germline-derived CDR1 and CDR2 are LNHNV and YYDKDF (reference sequence). Deletions cut 0 bases from V and 4 bases from J, with 19 bases between. CDR3: CATSRDGVAVEYYNEQFF. The CDR3 region has the DNA TGTGCCACCAGCAGAGATGGGGTAGCGGTAGAATATTACAATGAGCAGTTCTTC.

The V call is TRBV6-5, the J call TRBJ1-1, with 11 bases that match TRBD1. The CDR3 spans 16 residues. Germline CDR1 is MNHEY and CDR2 is SVGAGI. The ends lost 4 bases at V and 0 bases at J; junction bases unmatched: 4. The CDR3 DNA is TGTGCCAGCAGTTCAGGGACAGGGGGGCTGAACACTGAAGCTTTCTTT. Translation: CASSSGTGGLNTEAFF.

The V gene is TRBV7-7, the J gene TRBJ2-7; TRBD1 might be the D (6 bases). The CDR3 consists of 13 residues. Between the trimmed V and J ends, which lost 5 bases and 1 base, there was a span of 9 bases. Germline CDR1 and CDR2: SSHAT and FNYEAQ (reference sequence). The CDR3 sequence: CASSRDRSYEQYF. As DNA, the CDR3 is TGTGCCAGCAGCCGTGACAGGTCCTACGAGCAGTACTTC.

This clone has only a few counts. The CDR3 nucleotides are TGTGCCAGCAGCTTACTGGCGGGGGCGAGTCAGCCCCAGCATTTT. Translated: CASSLLAGASQPQHF. The chain combines TRBV11-2 with TRBJ1-5; D is possibly TRBD1 (6 bases). This CDR3 comprises 15 residues. Trimming took off 2 bases at V and 6 bases at J, with 14 bases between the two ends. Looked up from germline, CDR1 is SGHAT and CDR2 is FQNNGV.

This clone has just a few counts. The chain joins TRBV5-5 to TRBJ2-2; 12 nucleotides agree with TRBD2. This CDR3 contains 16 residues. V gave up 1 base and J gave up 6 bases; unmatched junction bases: 4. CDR1 is SGHKS and CDR2 is YYEKEE in the germline V gene (reference sequence). This chain's CDR3 is CASSLRLAGASGELFF. The CDR3 nucleotides are TGTGCCAGCAGCTTGCGACTAGCGGGAGCGTCCGGGGAGCTGTTTTTT.

The chain recombines TRBV11-3 with TRBJ2-1; the D is unclear. The V gene lost 2 bases and the J gene lost 9 bases, with 11 bases spanning the gap. Germline-derived CDR1 and CDR2 are SGHNT and YENEEA. This CDR3 comprises 13 residues. The CDR3 bases are TGTGCCAGCAGCTTATACGGAGAAGGTGAGCAGTTCTTC. This sequence encodes CASSLYGEGEQFF.

The chain carries TRBV10-1 and TRBJ2-4, with D perhaps TRBD2 (5 bases). Trimming removed 4 bases at V and 8 bases at J, with 12 bases between. The CDR3 is 13 residues long. The germline gives CDR1 WNHNN, CDR2 SYGVQD (reference sequence). The CDR3 sequence: CASSGPLEDIQYF. CDR3 DNA: TGCGCCAGCAGTGGCCCTCTGGAGGACATTCAGTACTTC.

The rearrangement uses TRBV11-2 and TRBJ2-7; 10 bases are shared with TRBD2. Trimming removed 1 base from V and 5 bases from J; junction bases left unmatched: 8. This CDR3 region has 16 residues. The germline V gene encodes CDR1 SGHAT and CDR2 FQNNGV. This CDR3 reads CASSLAASGSMHEQYF. CDR3 DNA sequence: TGTGCCAGCAGCTTAGCGGCTAGCGGGAGTATGCACGAGCAGTACTTC.

The DNA for the CDR3 is TGCAGCGTTGGTGACAGGGGGTCTATACGTGAGCAGTACTTC. It is translated as CSVGDRGSIREQYF. V usage is TRBV29-1 and J usage is TRBJ2-7; 9 nucleotides align to TRBD1. V lost 4 bases, J lost 7 bases, and 11 bases stayed unmatched. CDR1 and CDR2 from the germline V gene are SQVTM and ANQGSEA. The CDR3 totals 14 residues.

The chain links TRBV19 to TRBJ1-4, with 8 bases matching TRBD1. The CDR3 has 15 residues. V shed 5 bases and J 5 bases; nucleotides not matched to a gene: 7. Germline loops: CDR1 LNHDA, CDR2 SQIVND (reference sequence). In nucleotides, the CDR3 is TGTGCCAGTAGTGCCCGACAGGGGAAAAATGAAAAACTGTTTTTT. Residues: CASSARQGKNEKLFF.

The V call is TRBV14, the J call TRBJ1-3; unclear D gene. The length of the CDR3 is 14 residues. V lost 1 base, J lost 0 bases, and 4 bases lay in between. Germline V gives CDR1 SGHDN, CDR2 FVKESK. The DNA of the CDR3 is TGTGCCAGCAGCCAAGTCCGCTCTGGAAACACCATATATTTT. Its translation is CASSQVRSGNTIYF.

The chain couples TRBV5-1 to TRBJ2-5, with 13 positions matching TRBD2. V lost 2 bases and J lost 4; bases outside the gene matches: 2. The CDR3 contains 15 residues. Germline V gene sequence: CDR1 SGHRS, CDR2 YFSETQ. The CDR3 bases are TGCGCCAGCAGCTTCGGACTAGCGGGAGTAGAGACCCAGTACTTC. Protein: CASSFGLAGVETQYF. Full variable domain (outside the CDR3, taken from reference TRBV5-1 and TRBJ2-5): KAGVTQTPRYLIKTRGQQVTLSCSPISGHRSVSWYQQTPGQGLQFLFEYFSETQRNKGNFPGRFSGRQFSNSRSEMNVSTLELGDSALYLCASSFGLAGVETQYFGPGTRLLVL.

J is TRBJ2-5 and V is TRBV7-2; a possible D gene is TRBD1 (8 bases). CDR3 size: 15 residues. Looked up from germline, CDR1 is SGHTA and CDR2 is FQGNSA. Between the trimmed V and J ends, which lost 1 base and 1 base, there was a span of 10 bases. CDR3 region: CASSLDRGGQETQYF. CDR3 bases: TGTGCCAGCAGCTTAGACAGGGGGGGCCAAGAGACCCAGTACTTC.

The J gene is TRBJ1-1, the V gene TRBV30; 10 bases are a match to TRBD1. V shed 5 bases and J 9 bases; nucleotides not matched to a gene: 9. Germline CDR1 and CDR2: GTSNPN and SVGIG (reference sequence). The CDR3 is 13 residues long. CDR3 loop: CAWGGQGPPQAFF. CDR3 sequence (DNA): TGTGCCTGGGGGGGACAGGGGCCCCCCCAAGCTTTCTTT. Complete variable domain (other parts from reference TRBV30 and TRBJ1-1): SQTIHQWPATLVQPVGSPLSLECTVEGTSNPNLYWYRQAAGRGLQLLFYSVGIGQISSEVPQNLSASRPQDRQFILSSKKLLLSDSGFYLCAWGGQGPPQAFFGQGTRLTVV.

The chain recombines TRBV11-3 with TRBJ2-2, with a possible D match to TRBD1 (6 bases). Trimming took 5 bases from V and 7 from J, leaving 17 bases between them. Germline V CDR1 and CDR2: SGHNT, YENEEA. This CDR3 comprises 15 residues. The CDR3: CASSRLGAKSGELFF. CDR3 coding DNA: TGTGCCAGCAGCCGCCTGGGGGCCAAGAGCGGGGAGCTGTTTTTT.

The chain recombines TRBV14 with TRBJ2-7; no reliable D call. CDR1 is SGHDN, CDR2 FVKESK, per germline. The CDR3 totals 13 residues. V was pared by 2 bases and J by 6 bases, with 11 bases between. The CDR3 coding sequence is TGTGCCAGCAGCCAAAGCTGGTGGGCCGAGCAGTACTTC. It yields the protein CASSQSWWAEQYF.

The chain is built from TRBV6-1 and TRBJ1-2; 10 nucleotides match TRBD1. The CDR3 totals 16 residues. Germline trimming cut 3 bases from V and 8 bases from J; bases unmatched to any gene: 12. Germline V gene sequence: CDR1 MNHNS, CDR2 SASEGT. The CDR3: CASSDRQGALPHGYTF. Written as DNA, the CDR3 is TGTGCCAGCAGTGATAGACAGGGGGCTCTACCCCACGGCTACACCTTC.

The chain employs TRBV9 and TRBJ2-5, with D possibly being TRBD2 (6 bases). With 4 bases removed from V and 2 bases from J, the gap between germline ends came to 12 bases. CDR1 SGDLS and CDR2 YYNGEE come from the germline V gene. The CDR3 is 14 amino acids. The CDR3 nucleotides are TGTGCCAGCAGCCCCCGGGACTTTCAAGAGACCCAGTACTTC. This translates into CASSPRDFQETQYF.